This passage covers 22 T cell receptor beta chains from one sample sequenced in a study of blood T cell repertoires in COVID-19. Clones were read by immunoSEQ multiplex PCR, and TCRdb kept only the in-frame ones, dropping some. This sample has tens of thousands of clones, with approximately 85% found just once. The sample consisted of peripheral blood. All receptors come from a human donor in a cohort sampled during active COVID-19.

The chain has TRBV6-5 and TRBJ2-3; TRBD2 matches at 10 bases. Germline V gene sequence: CDR1 MNHEY, CDR2 SVGAGI. There are 13 residues in the CDR3. V gave up 10 bases and J gave up 6 bases; unmatched junction bases: 7. The CDR3 DNA reads TGTGCCAACAGCGGGAGGGAGGGGGATACGCAGTATTTT. Translating gives CANSGREGDTQYF.

The chain combines TRBV18 with TRBJ1-1; D is uncertain. Germline-derived CDR1 and CDR2 are KGHSH and LQKENI. Trimming removed 4 bases from V and 3 bases from J, with 12 bases in between. The CDR3 length is 14 residues. CDR3 loop: CASSLGGRDTEAFF. The CDR3 coding sequence is TGTGCCAGCTCACTGGGAGGGAGGGACACTGAAGCTTTCTTT.

The chain is built from TRBV11-1 and TRBJ1-1; weak D call: TRBD1 (5 bases). This CDR3 is built from 14 residues. Germline V gene lookup returns CDR1 SGHAT and CDR2 FQDESV (reference sequence). V was clipped by 3 bases and J by 5 bases, with 13 bases between them. The CDR3 loop reads CASSFFGGDTEAFF. As DNA, the CDR3 is TGTGCCAGCAGCTTTTTTGGGGGGGATACTGAAGCTTTCTTT. Combining the CDR3 with reference TRBV11-1 and TRBJ1-1 gives the whole variable domain EAEVAQSPRYKITEKSQAVAFWCDPISGHATLYWYRQILGQGPELLVQFQDESVVDDSQLPKDRFSAERLKGVDSTLKIQPAELGDSAMYLCASSFFGGDTEAFFGQGTRLTVV.

The chain combines TRBV3-1 (or the pseudogene TRBV3-2) with TRBJ1-2; D may be TRBD1 (6 bases). Deletions cut 0 bases from V and 2 bases from J, with 10 bases between. The CDR3 covers 15 residues. Germline assignment: CDR1 LGHDT and CDR2 YNNKEL (reference sequence). The CDR3: CASSQDNRGNYGYTF. The CDR3, as DNA: TGTGCCAGCAGCCAAGATAATAGGGGGAACTATGGCTACACCTTC.

The gene calls are TRBV9 and TRBJ2-3; the D is unclear. Germline V CDR1 and CDR2: SGDLS, YYNGEE. This CDR3 spans 14 amino acids. V dropped 2 bases and J dropped 4 bases, with 11 bases sitting between them. CDR3 sequence reads: CASSVRLDADTQYF. CDR3 nucleotides: TGTGCCAGCAGCGTGCGTCTAGATGCAGATACGCAGTATTTT. The full variable domain, its missing parts supplied by reference TRBV9 and TRBJ2-3, is DSGVTQTPKHLITATGQRVTLRCSPRSGDLSVYWYQQSLDQGLQFLIQYYNGEERAKGNILERFSAQQFPDLHSELNLSSLELGDSALYFCASSVRLDADTQYFGPGTRLTVL.

This clone has a single count. This rearrangement joins TRBV3-1 (or the pseudogene TRBV3-2) to TRBJ2-7; D is ambiguous. This CDR3 region has 15 residues. Germline V CDR1 and CDR2: LGHDT, YNNKEL (reference sequence). V lost 0 bases to trimming and J lost 0 bases, with 9 bases between them. The CDR3 loop reads CASSQDVADSYEQYF. CDR3 nucleotides: TGTGCCAGCAGCCAAGATGTCGCGGACTCCTACGAGCAGTACTTC.

The chain uses TRBV6-1 and TRBJ2-7, with D possibly TRBD1 on 5 matching bases. The CDR3 sequence is 13 residues long. Germline CDR1 MNHNS, CDR2 SASEGT. Trimming shortened V by 3 bases and J by 7 bases, and 13 bases separated the two germline ends. CDR3 loop: CASSELESGEQYF. In DNA form, the CDR3 reads TGTGCCAGCAGTGAGTTGGAATCAGGGGAGCAGTACTTC.

In this sample, this clone turned up a few times. This sequence joins TRBV9 and TRBJ2-7; D is uncertain. With 0 bases removed from V and 6 bases from J, the gap between germline ends came to 10 bases. CDR3 size: 13 residues. Germline V CDR1 and CDR2: SGDLS, YYNGEE. The CDR3 reads CASSVGPNAEQYF. Here the CDR3 DNA reads TGTGCCAGCAGCGTAGGGCCCAACGCCGAGCAGTACTTC.

The V gene is TRBV5-1, the J gene TRBJ2-4, with 9 nucleotides matching TRBD1. This CDR3 comprises 18 residues. The V gene's germline CDR1 is SGHRS and CDR2 YFSETQ. Unmatched junction bases numbered 10, after V lost 3 bases and J lost 0 bases. CDR3: CASSSGQGPALAKNIQYF. CDR3 coding DNA: TGCGCCAGCAGCTCCGGACAGGGGCCCGCTTTAGCCAAAAACATTCAGTACTTC. The full variable domain, its missing parts supplied by reference TRBV5-1 and TRBJ2-4, is KAGVTQTPRYLIKTRGQQVTLSCSPISGHRSVSWYQQTPGQGLQFLFEYFSETQRNKGNFPGRFSGRQFSNSRSEMNVSTLELGDSALYLCASSSGQGPALAKNIQYFGAGTRLSVL.

The chain combines TRBV28 with TRBJ1-6; 10 bases are a match to TRBD1. V trimming: 5 bases; J trimming: 8 bases; junction bases outside the gene matches: 3. The germline V gene encodes CDR1 MDHEN and CDR2 SYDVKM. There are 14 residues in the CDR3. CDR3 sequence reads: CASSTGTGDSPLHF. The CDR3 coding sequence is TGTGCCAGCAGTACCGGGACAGGGGATTCACCCCTCCACTTT.

This clone has only one observation. The chain carries TRBV27 and TRBJ2-3, with D maybe TRBD2 (6 bases). Germline assignment: CDR1 MNHEY and CDR2 SMNVEV (reference sequence). V was shortened by 6 bases and J by 2 bases, with 15 bases between the two germline ends. The CDR3 consists of 15 residues. The CDR3: CASSWGSGPTDTQYF. CDR3 in DNA: TGTGCCAGCAGCTGGGGTAGCGGCCCCACAGATACGCAGTATTTT.

CDR3 loop: CASSIQGDEQYF. The CDR3 DNA is TGTGCCAGTAGTATACAAGGAGACGAGCAGTACTTC. The chain carries TRBV19 and TRBJ2-7, with D uncertain. V lost 2 bases and J lost 5, with 7 bases in between. This CDR3 has 12 amino acids. Germline assignment: CDR1 LNHDA and CDR2 SQIVND (reference sequence).

The chain has TRBV2 and TRBJ1-2, with a tentative D call TRBD1 (5 bases). The CDR3 has 15 amino acids. Germline CDR1 and CDR2: SNHLY and FYNNEI. V was trimmed by 7 bases and J by 0 bases, leaving 15 bases between them. The CDR3 loop reads CASNHHSRANYGYTF. DNA of the CDR3: TGTGCCAGCAACCACCACTCCAGGGCTAACTATGGCTACACCTTC.

The chain couples TRBV5-5 to TRBJ2-6; 7 nucleotides match TRBD1. V dropped 6 bases and J dropped 0; count of bases not matched to a gene: 9. Germline V gene lookup returns CDR1 SGHKS and CDR2 YYEKEE (reference sequence). The CDR3 length is 17 residues. DNA of the CDR3: TGTGCCAGCACCCCAGGGGGATCAACCTCTGGGGCCAACGTCCTGACTTTC. As protein: CASTPGGSTSGANVLTF.

The V gene is TRBV18, the J gene TRBJ1-2; no clear D gene. Germline V gene sequence: CDR1 KGHSH, CDR2 LQKENI. The V gene lost 3 bases and the J gene lost 3 bases, with 11 bases spanning the gap. The CDR3 totals 14 residues. Here the CDR3 reads CASSPFQEDYGYTF. CDR3 in DNA: TGTGCCAGCTCACCCTTCCAGGAGGACTATGGCTACACCTTC.

This chain joins TRBV30 and TRBJ1-4; 9 nucleotides line up with TRBD1. Germline-derived CDR1 and CDR2 are GTSNPN and SVGIG (reference sequence). CDR3 length equals 17 residues. The ends lost 2 bases at V and 8 bases at J; junction bases unmatched: 15. The CDR3 loop reads CAWSPEGTGGAWEKLFF. The CDR3 region has the DNA TGTGCCTGGAGTCCAGAAGGAACAGGGGGCGCTTGGGAAAAACTGTTTTTT.

The V gene is TRBV19, the J gene TRBJ2-5, with D hard to call. Trimming cost V 3 bases and J 2 bases, with 13 bases left between them. This CDR3 contains 15 residues. Per germline, CDR1 LNHDA and CDR2 SQIVND (reference sequence). The CDR3 bases are TGTGCCAGTAGTATTGGTGGGCATATACAAGAGACCCAGTACTTC. Its protein product is CASSIGGHIQETQYF.

By frequency in the sample, this clone is medium-sized (0.01 to 0.1%). The chain has TRBV7-9 and TRBJ2-1; TRBD2 matches 10 bases. This CDR3 has 14 residues. V lost 3 bases to trimming and J lost 8 bases; unmatched junction nucleotides: 4. Germline CDR1 reads SEHNR; CDR2 reads FQNEAQ (reference sequence). This CDR3 is CASSLTSGLYEQFF. The CDR3 region has the DNA TGTGCCAGCAGCTTGACTAGCGGGCTCTATGAGCAGTTCTTC.

This clone turned up a few times. The chain is built from TRBV9 and TRBJ2-7; no clear D gene. V dropped 4 bases and J dropped 3 bases, with 8 bases sitting between them. The CDR3 loop spans 12 amino acids. Germline CDR1 SGDLS, CDR2 YYNGEE. The DNA of the CDR3 is TGTGCCAGCAGCCGCCCAGGCTACGAGCAGTACTTC. Protein sequence: CASSRPGYEQYF.

This chain connects TRBV5-6 to TRBJ2-5; possible D gene TRBD2, 5 bases. The CDR3 totals 14 residues. Between the trimmed V and J ends, which lost 1 base and 3 bases, there was a span of 10 bases. CDR1 is SGHDT and CDR2 is YYEEEE in the germline V gene. The CDR3 DNA is TGTGCCAGCAGCTTGTGGGCCGGGGAAGAGACCCAGTACTTC. This gives the protein CASSLWAGEETQYF.

This chain joins TRBV19 and TRBJ2-7; D gene uncertain. Trimming removed 5 bases from V and 0 bases from J, with 11 bases in between. Germline V gives CDR1 LNHDA, CDR2 SQIVND (reference sequence). The CDR3 contains 14 residues. CDR3 sequence reads: CASSDTASSYEQYF. CDR3 bases: TGTGCCAGTAGTGACACAGCCAGCTCCTACGAGCAGTACTTC.

J is TRBJ1-2 and V is TRBV7-2; TRBD1 matches at 8 bases. CDR3 length equals 14 residues. The V gene's germline CDR1 is SGHTA and CDR2 FQGNSA. V gave up 2 bases and J gave up 4 bases; unmatched junction bases: 3. The CDR3 DNA reads TGTGCCAGCAGCTTAAGGGACAGGAGCTATGGCTACACCTTC. Protein sequence: CASSLRDRSYGYTF. Full variable domain (remainder filled in from reference TRBV7-2 and TRBJ1-2): GAGVSQSPSNKVTEKGKDVELRCDPISGHTALYWYRQSLGQGLEFLIYFQGNSAPDKSGLPSDRFSAERTGGSVSTLTIQRTQQEDSAVYLCASSLRDRSYGYTFGSGTRLTVV.